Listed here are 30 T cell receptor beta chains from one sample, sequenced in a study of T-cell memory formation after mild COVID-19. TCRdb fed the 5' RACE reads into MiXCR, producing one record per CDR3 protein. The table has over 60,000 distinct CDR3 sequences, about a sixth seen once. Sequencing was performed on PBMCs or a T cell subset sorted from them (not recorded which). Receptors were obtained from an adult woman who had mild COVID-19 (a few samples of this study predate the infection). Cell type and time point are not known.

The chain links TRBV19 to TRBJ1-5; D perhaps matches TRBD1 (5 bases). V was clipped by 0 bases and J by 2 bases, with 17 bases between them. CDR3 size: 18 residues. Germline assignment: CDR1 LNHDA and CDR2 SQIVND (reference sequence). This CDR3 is CASSIDHLGGLGNQPQHF. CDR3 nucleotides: TGTGCCAGTAGTATAGACCACCTGGGGGGGTTGGGCAATCAGCCCCAGCATTTT.

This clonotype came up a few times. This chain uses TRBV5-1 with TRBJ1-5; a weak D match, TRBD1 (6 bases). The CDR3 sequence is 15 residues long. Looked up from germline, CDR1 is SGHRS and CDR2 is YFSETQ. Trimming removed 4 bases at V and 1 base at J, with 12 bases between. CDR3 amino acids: CASSKTGASNQPQHF. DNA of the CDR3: TGCGCCAGCAGCAAGACAGGTGCAAGCAATCAGCCCCAGCATTTT.

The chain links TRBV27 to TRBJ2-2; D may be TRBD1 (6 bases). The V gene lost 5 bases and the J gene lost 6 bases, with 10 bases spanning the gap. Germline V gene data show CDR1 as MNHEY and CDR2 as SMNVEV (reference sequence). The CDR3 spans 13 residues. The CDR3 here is CASSGGEAGELFF. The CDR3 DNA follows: TGTGCCAGCAGTGGGGGCGAGGCCGGGGAGCTGTTTTTT.

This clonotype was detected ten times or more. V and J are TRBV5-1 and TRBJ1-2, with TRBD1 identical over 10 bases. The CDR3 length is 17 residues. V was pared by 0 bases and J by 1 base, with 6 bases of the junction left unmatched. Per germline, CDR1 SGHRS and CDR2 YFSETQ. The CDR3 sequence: CASSLEGQGSGNYGYTF. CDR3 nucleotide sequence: TGCGCCAGCAGCTTGGAGGGACAGGGGAGCGGTAACTATGGCTACACCTTC.

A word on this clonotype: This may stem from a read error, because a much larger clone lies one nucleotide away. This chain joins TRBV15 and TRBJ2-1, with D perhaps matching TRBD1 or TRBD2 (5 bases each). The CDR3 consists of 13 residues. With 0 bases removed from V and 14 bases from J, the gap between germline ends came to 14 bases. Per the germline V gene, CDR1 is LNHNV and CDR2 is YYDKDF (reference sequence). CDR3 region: CATSRDPGTEKFF. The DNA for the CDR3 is TGTGCCACCAGCAGAGATCCTGGGACGGAGAAGTTCTTC.

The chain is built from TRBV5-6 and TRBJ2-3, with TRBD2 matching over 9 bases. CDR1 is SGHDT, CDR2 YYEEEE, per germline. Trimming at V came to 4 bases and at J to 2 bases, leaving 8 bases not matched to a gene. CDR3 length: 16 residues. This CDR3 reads CASSASLAGYTDTQYF. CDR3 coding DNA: TGTGCCAGCAGCGCCTCACTAGCGGGTTACACAGATACGCAGTATTTT.

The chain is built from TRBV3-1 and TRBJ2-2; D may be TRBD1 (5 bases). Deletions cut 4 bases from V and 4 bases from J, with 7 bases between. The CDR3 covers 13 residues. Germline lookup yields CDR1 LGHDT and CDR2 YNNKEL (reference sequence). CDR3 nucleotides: TGTGCCAGCAGCCCCCAGGGCACCGGGGAGCTGTTTTTT. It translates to CASSPQGTGELFF.

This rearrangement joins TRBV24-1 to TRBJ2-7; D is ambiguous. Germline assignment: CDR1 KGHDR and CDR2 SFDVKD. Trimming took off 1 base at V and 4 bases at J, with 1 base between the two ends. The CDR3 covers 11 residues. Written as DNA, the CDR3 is TGTGCCACCAGTGATTTTTACGAGCAGTACTTC. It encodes CATSDFYEQYF.

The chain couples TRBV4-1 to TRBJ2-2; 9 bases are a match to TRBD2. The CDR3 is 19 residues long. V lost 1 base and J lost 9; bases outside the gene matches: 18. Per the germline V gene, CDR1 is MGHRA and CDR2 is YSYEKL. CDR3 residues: CASSQVGGGRALGRWELFF. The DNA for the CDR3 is TGCGCCAGCAGCCAAGTCGGCGGCGGGAGGGCGTTAGGGCGTTGGGAGCTGTTTTTT.

Here the CDR3 DNA reads TGCGCCAGCAGTCCTATCCCTGGAGGTGGAAACACCATATATTTT. It translates to CASSPIPGGGNTIYF. V and J are TRBV4-1 and TRBJ1-3, with D unclear. From germline, CDR1 is MGHRA and CDR2 YSYEKL. The CDR3 is made up of 15 amino acids. V was trimmed by 6 bases and J by 3 bases, leaving 15 bases between them.

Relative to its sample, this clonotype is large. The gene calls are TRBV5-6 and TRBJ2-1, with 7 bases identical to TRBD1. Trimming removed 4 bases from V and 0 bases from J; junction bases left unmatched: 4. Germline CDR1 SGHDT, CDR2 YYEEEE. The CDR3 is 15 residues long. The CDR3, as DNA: TGTGCCAGCAGCCCAGGGGGAAGCTCCTACAATGAGCAGTTCTTC. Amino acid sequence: CASSPGGSSYNEQFF. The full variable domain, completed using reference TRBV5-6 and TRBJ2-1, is DAGVTQSPTHLIKTRGQQVTLRCSPKSGHDTVSWYQQALGQGPQFIFQYYEEEERQRGNFPDRFSGHQFPNYSSELNVNALLLGDSALYLCASSPGGSSYNEQFFGPGTRLTVL.

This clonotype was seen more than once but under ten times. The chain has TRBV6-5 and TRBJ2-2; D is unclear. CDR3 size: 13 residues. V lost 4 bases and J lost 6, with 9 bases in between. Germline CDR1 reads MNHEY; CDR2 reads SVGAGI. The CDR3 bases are TGTGCCAGCAGTTGGGTTGTCGCCGGGGAGCTGTTTTTT. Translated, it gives CASSWVVAGELFF.

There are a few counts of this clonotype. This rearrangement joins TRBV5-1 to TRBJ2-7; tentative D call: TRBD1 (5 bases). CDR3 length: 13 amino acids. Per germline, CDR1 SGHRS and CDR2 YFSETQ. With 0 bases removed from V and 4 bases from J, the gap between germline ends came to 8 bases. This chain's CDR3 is CASSLDRWYEQYF. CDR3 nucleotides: TGCGCCAGCAGCTTGGACAGGTGGTACGAGCAGTACTTC.

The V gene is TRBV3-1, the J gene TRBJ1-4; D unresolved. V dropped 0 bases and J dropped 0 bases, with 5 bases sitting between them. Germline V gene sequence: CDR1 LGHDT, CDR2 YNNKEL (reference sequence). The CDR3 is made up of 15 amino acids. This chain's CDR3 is CASSQDSSTNEKLFF. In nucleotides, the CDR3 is TGTGCCAGCAGCCAAGACAGTTCAACTAATGAAAAACTGTTTTTT.

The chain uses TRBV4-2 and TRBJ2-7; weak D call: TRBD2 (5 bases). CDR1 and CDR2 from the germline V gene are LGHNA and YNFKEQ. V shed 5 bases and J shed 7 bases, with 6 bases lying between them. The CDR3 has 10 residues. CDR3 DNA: TGTGCCAGCAGCGGACTGGAGCAGTACTTC. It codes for CASSGLEQYF.

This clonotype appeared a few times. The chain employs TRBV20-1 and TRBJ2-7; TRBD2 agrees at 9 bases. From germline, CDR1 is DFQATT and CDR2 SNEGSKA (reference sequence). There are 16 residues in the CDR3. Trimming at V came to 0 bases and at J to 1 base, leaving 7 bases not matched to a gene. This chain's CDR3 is CSARDSFGLASYEQYF. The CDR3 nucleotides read TGCAGTGCTAGAGATAGTTTTGGACTAGCGTCCTACGAGCAGTACTTC.

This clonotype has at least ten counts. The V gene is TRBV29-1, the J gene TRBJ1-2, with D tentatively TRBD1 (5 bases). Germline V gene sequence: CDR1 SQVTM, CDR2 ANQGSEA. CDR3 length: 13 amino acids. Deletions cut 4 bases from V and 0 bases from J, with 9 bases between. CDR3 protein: CSVGQGANYGYTF. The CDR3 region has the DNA TGCAGCGTTGGGCAGGGAGCTAACTATGGCTACACCTTC.

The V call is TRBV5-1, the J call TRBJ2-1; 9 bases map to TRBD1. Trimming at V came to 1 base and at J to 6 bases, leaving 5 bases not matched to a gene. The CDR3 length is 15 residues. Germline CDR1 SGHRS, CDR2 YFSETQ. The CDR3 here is CASSLLTGGINEQFF. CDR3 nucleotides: TGCGCCAGCAGCTTGTTAACAGGGGGCATCAATGAGCAGTTCTTC. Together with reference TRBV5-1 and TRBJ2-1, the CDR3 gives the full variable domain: KAGVTQTPRYLIKTRGQQVTLSCSPISGHRSVSWYQQTPGQGLQFLFEYFSETQRNKGNFPGRFSGRQFSNSRSEMNVSTLELGDSALYLCASSLLTGGINEQFFGPGTRLTVL.

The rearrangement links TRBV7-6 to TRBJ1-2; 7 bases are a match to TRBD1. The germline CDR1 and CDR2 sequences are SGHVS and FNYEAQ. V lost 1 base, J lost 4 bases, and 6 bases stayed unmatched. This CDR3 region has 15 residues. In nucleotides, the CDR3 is TGTGCCAGCAGCTTAGTAGCAGGGGGGGCCTATGGCTACACCTTC. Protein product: CASSLVAGGAYGYTF. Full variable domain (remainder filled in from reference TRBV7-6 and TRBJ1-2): GAGVSQSPRYKVTKRGQDVALRCDPISGHVSLYWYRQALGQGPEFLTYFNYEAQQDKSGLPNDRFSAERPEGSISTLTIQRTEQRDSAMYRCASSLVAGGAYGYTFGSGTRLTVV.

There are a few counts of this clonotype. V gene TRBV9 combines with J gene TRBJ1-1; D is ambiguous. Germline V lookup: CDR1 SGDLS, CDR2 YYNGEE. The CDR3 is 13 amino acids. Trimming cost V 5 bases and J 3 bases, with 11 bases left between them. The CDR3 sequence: CASSEGGDTEAFF. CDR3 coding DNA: TGTGCCAGCAGTGAGGGTGGCGACACTGAAGCTTTCTTT. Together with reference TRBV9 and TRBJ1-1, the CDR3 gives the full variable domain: DSGVTQTPKHLITATGQRVTLRCSPRSGDLSVYWYQQSLDQGLQFLIQYYNGEERAKGNILERFSAQQFPDLHSELNLSSLELGDSALYFCASSEGGDTEAFFGQGTRLTVV.

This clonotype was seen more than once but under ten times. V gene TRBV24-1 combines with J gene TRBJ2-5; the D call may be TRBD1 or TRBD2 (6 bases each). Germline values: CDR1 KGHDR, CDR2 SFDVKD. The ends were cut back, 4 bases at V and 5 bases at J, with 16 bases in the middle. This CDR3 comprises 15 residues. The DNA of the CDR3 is TGTGCCACCAGTGAATCCGGGGGCGCTGGGGAGACCCAGTACTTC. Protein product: CATSESGGAGETQYF.

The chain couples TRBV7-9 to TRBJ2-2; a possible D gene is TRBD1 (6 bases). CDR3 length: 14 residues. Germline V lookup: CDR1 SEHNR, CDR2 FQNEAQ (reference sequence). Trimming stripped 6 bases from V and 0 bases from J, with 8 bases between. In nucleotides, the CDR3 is TGTGCCAGCAGGGACAGCCCGAACACCGGGGAGCTGTTTTTT. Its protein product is CASRDSPNTGELFF. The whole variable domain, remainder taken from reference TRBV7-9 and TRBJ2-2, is DTGVSQNPRHKITKRGQNVTFRCDPISEHNRLYWYRQTLGQGPEFLTYFQNEAQLEKSRLLSDRFSAERPKGSFSTLEIQRTEQGDSAMYLCASRDSPNTGELFFGEGSRLTVL.

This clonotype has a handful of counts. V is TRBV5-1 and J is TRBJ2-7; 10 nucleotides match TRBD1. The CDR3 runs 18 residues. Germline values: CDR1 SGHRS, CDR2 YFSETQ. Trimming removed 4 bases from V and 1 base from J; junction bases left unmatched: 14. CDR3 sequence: CASSLRDRGHSFSYEQYF. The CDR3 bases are TGCGCCAGCAGCCTACGGGACAGGGGACATTCCTTTTCCTACGAGCAGTACTTC.

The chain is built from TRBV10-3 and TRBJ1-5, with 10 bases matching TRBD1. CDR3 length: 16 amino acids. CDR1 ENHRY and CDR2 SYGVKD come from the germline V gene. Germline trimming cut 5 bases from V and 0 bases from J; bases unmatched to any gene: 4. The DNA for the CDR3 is TGTGCCATCAGTACCGGGACAGGGGATAGCAATCAGCCCCAGCATTTT. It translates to CAISTGTGDSNQPQHF.

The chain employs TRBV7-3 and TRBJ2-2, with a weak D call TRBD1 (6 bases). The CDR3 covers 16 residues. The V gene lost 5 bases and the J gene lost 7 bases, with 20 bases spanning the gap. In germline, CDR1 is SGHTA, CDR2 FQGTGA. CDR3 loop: CASSPGVGAVNGELFF. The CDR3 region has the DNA TGTGCCAGCAGCCCAGGGGTCGGAGCGGTGAACGGGGAGCTGTTTTTT.

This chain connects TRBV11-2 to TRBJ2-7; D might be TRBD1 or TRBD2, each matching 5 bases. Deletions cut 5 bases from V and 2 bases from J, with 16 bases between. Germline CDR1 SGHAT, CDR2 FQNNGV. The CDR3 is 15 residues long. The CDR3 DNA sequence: TGTGCCAGCAGCCCCGGACTCGAAGGGGCCTACGAGCAGTACTTC. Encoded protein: CASSPGLEGAYEQYF.

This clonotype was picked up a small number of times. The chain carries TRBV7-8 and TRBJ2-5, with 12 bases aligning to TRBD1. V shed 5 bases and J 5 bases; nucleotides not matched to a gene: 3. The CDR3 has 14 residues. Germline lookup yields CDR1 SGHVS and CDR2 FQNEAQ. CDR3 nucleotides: TGTGCCAGCAGCGGGACAGGGGGCAGGGAGACCCAGTACTTC. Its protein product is CASSGTGGRETQYF. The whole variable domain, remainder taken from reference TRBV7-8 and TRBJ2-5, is GAGVSQSPRYKVAKRGQDVALRCDPISGHVSLFWYQQALGQGPEFLTYFQNEAQLDKSGLPSDRFFAERPEGSVSTLKIQRTQQEDSAVYLCASSGTGGRETQYFGPGTRLLVL.

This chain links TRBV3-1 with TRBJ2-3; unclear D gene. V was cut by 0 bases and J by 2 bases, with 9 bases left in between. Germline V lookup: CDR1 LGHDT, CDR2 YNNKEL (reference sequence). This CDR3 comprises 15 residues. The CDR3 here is CASSQERVHTDTQYF. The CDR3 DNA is TGTGCCAGCAGCCAAGAACGGGTACACACAGATACGCAGTATTTT.

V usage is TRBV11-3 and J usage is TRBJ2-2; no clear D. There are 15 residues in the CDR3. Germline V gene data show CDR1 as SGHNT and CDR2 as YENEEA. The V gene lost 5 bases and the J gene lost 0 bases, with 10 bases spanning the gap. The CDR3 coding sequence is TGTGCCAGCAGCCCCCCAAGGCCGAACACCGGGGAGCTGTTTTTT. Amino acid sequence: CASSPPRPNTGELFF.

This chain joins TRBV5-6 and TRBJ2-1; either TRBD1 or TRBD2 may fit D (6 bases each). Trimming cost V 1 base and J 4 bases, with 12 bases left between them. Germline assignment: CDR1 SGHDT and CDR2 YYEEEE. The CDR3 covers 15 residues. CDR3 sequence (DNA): TGTGCCAGCAGCTTGCGGGGGCCCCCTTACAATGAGCAGTTCTTC. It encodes CASSLRGPPYNEQFF. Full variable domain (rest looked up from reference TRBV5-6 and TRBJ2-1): DAGVTQSPTHLIKTRGQQVTLRCSPKSGHDTVSWYQQALGQGPQFIFQYYEEEERQRGNFPDRFSGHQFPNYSSELNVNALLLGDSALYLCASSLRGPPYNEQFFGPGTRLTVL.